This TCR beta chain was recorded in a study of radiation and T cells in renal cell carcinoma. Details on this clone: Its target is not known.

Germline assignment: CDR1 MNHNY and CDR2 SVGAGI (reference sequence). The CDR3 totals 15 residues. Trimming took 1 base from V and 1 from J, leaving 7 bases between them. Indicated treatment: 15 Gy SBRT to primary tumor, nephrectomy 4 weeks later. Nephrectomy followed 15 Gy stereotactic body radiation by 4 weeks. Sequenced by immunoSEQ multiplex PCR; TCRdb stores in-frame clones only, minus some. Counted here are tens of thousands of clones, about 51% occurring once; the ten biggest clones make up approximately 16%. Overall study results and limits: Irradiated tumors held more dominant CDR3 motifs than control tumors.

This specimen consisted of tumor tissue, obtained from a patient whose treatment included radiotherapy and nephrectomy. This sequence joins TRBV6-6 and TRBJ2-2; D is unclear. This sequence was found in a woman aged 45-59 years with renal cell carcinoma. Written as DNA, the CDR3 is TGTGCCAGCAGTTACTTGGGTGGGAACACCGGGGAGCTGTTTTTT. It is translated as CASSYLGGNTGELFF.